These T cell receptor beta chains were read from a single sample in a study of T cells in Graves' hyperthyroidism and ophthalmopathy. TCRdb recomputed calls from the multiplex PCR reads with MiXCR, one row per CDR3 protein. The sample contains around 300,000 distinct CDR3 sequences, less than 20% of which appear only once. Specimen: blood. Receptors originate from a man over 45 with Graves' ophthalmopathy. The CDR3 runs from the conserved cysteine through the conserved F or W. A D gene is named only where the DNA matches it firmly. Clone size appears in some rows only: once, few, many, or a class for an expanded clone.

>17|TRBV10-2|few|TRBJ1-3|-
CASSEYPDSPSGNTIYF
TGCGCCAGCAGTGAATATCCCGACAGCCCCTCTGGAAACACCATATATTTT
>13|TRBV30|many|TRBJ1-1|-
CAWSGATGTEAFF
TGTGCCTGGAGTGGGGCGACAGGAACTGAAGCTTTCTTT
>14|TRBV3-1|many|TRBJ2-7|-
CASSPTRVPYEQYF
TGTGCCAGCAGCCCTACGAGGGTCCCCTACGAGCAGTACTTC
>13|TRBV20-1|many|TRBJ1-1|-
CSAVEGGYTEAFF
TGCAGTGCTGTCGAGGGGGGGTACACTGAAGCTTTCTTT
>14|TRBV20-1|few|TRBJ1-5|-
CSARGQENYQPQHF
TGCAGTGCTAGAGGACAGGAAAACTATCAGCCCCAGCATTTT
>14|TRBV5-1|-|TRBJ1-1|TRBD1
CASSSGTGETEAFF
TGCGCCAGCAGCTCCGGGACAGGGGAAACTGAAGCTTTCTTT
>13|TRBV2|few|TRBJ2-5|-
CASSRSTEETQYF
TGTGCCAGCAGCCGTAGCACCGAAGAGACCCAGTACTTC
>13|TRBV12-3/TRBV12-4|-|TRBJ2-1|-
CASSLSGKDEQFF
TGTGCCAGCAGTTTATCAGGGAAGGATGAGCAGTTCTTC
>15|TRBV19|many|TRBJ2-5|TRBD1
CASRDTGGHQETQYF
TGTGCCAGTAGAGATACAGGGGGGCACCAAGAGACCCAGTACTTC
>13|TRBV7-3|many|TRBJ2-1|-
CASSSRDVNEQFF
TGTGCCAGCAGCTCCCGGGACGTGAATGAGCAGTTCTTC
>18|TRBV12-3/TRBV12-4|-|TRBJ2-6|TRBD1
CASSFRDRGLAGANVLTF
TGTGCCAGCAGTTTTCGGGACAGGGGACTCGCTGGGGCCAACGTCCTGACTTTC
>15|TRBV7-8|few|TRBJ1-4|TRBD1
CASSSHRGGNEKLFF
TGTGCCAGCAGCTCCCACAGGGGGGGAAATGAAAAACTGTTTTTT
>17|TRBV20-1|-|TRBJ2-2|TRBD2
CSASGTSGRANTGELFF
TGCAGTGCTAGCGGGACTAGCGGGAGGGCGAACACCGGGGAGCTGTTTTTT
>16|TRBV12-3/TRBV12-4|many|TRBJ1-5|-
CASSLAGRKGNQPQHF
TGTGCCAGCAGCCTCGCGGGGCGGAAGGGCAATCAGCCCCAGCATTTT
>16|TRBV18|-|TRBJ2-5|TRBD2
CASSPLQAGGQETQYF
TGTGCCAGCTCACCCCTCCAAGCGGGAGGGCAAGAGACCCAGTACTTC
>13|TRBV3-1|few|TRBJ2-1|-
CASSQGWGNEQFF
TGTGCCAGCAGCCAAGGATGGGGGAATGAGCAGTTCTTC
>15|TRBV18|-|TRBJ2-1|TRBD2
CASSRTSGGVDEQFF
TGTGCCAGCTCCCGCACTAGCGGGGGGGTGGATGAGCAGTTCTTC
>15|TRBV7-2|many|TRBJ2-1|-
CASSLESPQTNEQFF
TGTGCCAGCAGCTTAGAGTCTCCCCAAACGAATGAGCAGTTCTTC
>16|TRBV30|many|TRBJ2-6|TRBD1
CAWTRTGLSGANVLTF
TGTGCCTGGACCCGGACAGGGTTGTCTGGGGCCAACGTCCTGACTTTC
>15|TRBV2|-|TRBJ1-4|TRBD1
CASSEPGTGGEKLFF
TGTGCCAGCAGTGAACCCGGGACAGGGGGTGAAAAACTGTTTTTT
>17|TRBV12-5|-|TRBJ2-2|TRBD2
CASSALLAGANTGELFF
TGTGCTAGCAGTGCCCTCTTGGCGGGAGCTAACACCGGGGAGCTGTTTTTT
>13|TRBV7-8|-|TRBJ2-3|TRBD2
CASRGRAADTQYF
TGTGCCAGCAGAGGGAGGGCCGCAGATACGCAGTATTTT
>16|TRBV24-1|-|TRBJ2-2|-
CATRRELASTTGELFF
TGTGCCACCCGCCGGGAGTTGGCTTCAACCACCGGGGAGCTGTTTTTT
>15|TRBV2|-|TRBJ1-3|-
CASKTGPHSGNTIYF
TGTGCCAGCAAAACAGGGCCTCACTCTGGAAACACCATATATTTT